Below, 17 T cell receptor beta chains from the same sample are listed, as sequenced in a study of CD8 T cells in ankylosing spondylitis (dated by TCRdb to between 2016 and 2019). Summary of the overall study and its limitations: Blood from ankylosing spondylitis patients appeared to be characterized by a TCR beta motif composed of several highly homologous amino acid variants.

These TCRs are of unknown antigen specificity. Libraries were built with 5' RACE. TCRdb records Illumina HiSeq 2500 as the sequencer. In-frame beta chains were kept once TCRdb had trimmed the public reads at Q25 with fastp and called clones with MiXCR. Rows matching on CDR3 protein sequence are summarized as one entry with the most common DNA and genes. A total of about 220,000 distinct CDR3 sequences appear in this sample, 7% to 8% of them only once. The ten largest account for over 12% of the sample. The sample was blood, either unsorted or a sorted T cell fraction (not recorded which). Receptors originate from a male donor with ankylosing spondylitis.

This clonotype was detected ten times or more. The rearrangement uses TRBV4-2 and TRBJ1-5; possible D gene TRBD1, 5 bases. V gave up 0 bases and J gave up 2 bases, with 11 bases separating them. Germline V CDR1 and CDR2: LGHNA, YNFKEQ. The CDR3 consists of 16 residues. The CDR3 region is CASSQDNQGRNQPQHF. The CDR3 DNA reads as TGTGCCAGCAGCCAAGATAATCAGGGTCGCAATCAGCCCCAGCATTTT.

This clonotype was seen many times. V is TRBV4-1 and J is TRBJ2-7; D might be TRBD1 or TRBD2, each matching 6 bases. The CDR3 length is 15 residues. Trimming shortened V by 1 base and J by 6 bases, and 16 bases separated the two germline ends. CDR1 is MGHRA, CDR2 YSYEKL, per germline. CDR3 residues: CASSQGPRGLGEQYF. The CDR3 coding sequence is TGCGCCAGCAGCCAAGGACCCAGGGGACTGGGCGAGCAGTACTTC.

This clonotype was detected many times. V usage is TRBV7-9 and J usage is TRBJ2-1; a possible D gene is TRBD2 (5 bases). Trimming took 2 bases from V and 8 from J, leaving 13 bases between them. Germline V gives CDR1 SEHNR, CDR2 FQNEAQ (reference sequence). The CDR3 extends over 14 amino acids. The CDR3 here is CASSLLASPDEQFF. The CDR3 DNA sequence: TGTGCCAGCAGCTTATTAGCTAGCCCGGATGAGCAGTTCTTC.

The rearrangement links TRBV6-1 to TRBJ2-1; tentatively, D is TRBD1 or TRBD2 (6 bases each). The V and J ends lost 3 bases and 2 bases respectively, with 11 bases between them. Per the germline V gene, CDR1 is MNHNS and CDR2 is SASEGT. This CDR3 spans 15 amino acids. In nucleotides, the CDR3 is TGTGCCAGCAGTGACGATCGGGGGCCCTACAATGAGCAGTTCTTC. It specifies CASSDDRGPYNEQFF.

This sequence joins TRBV6-1 and TRBJ2-7; D unresolved. CDR3 length equals 15 residues. The germline V gene encodes CDR1 MNHNS and CDR2 SASEGT. With 5 bases removed from V and 0 bases from J, the gap between germline ends came to 14 bases. The CDR3 DNA is TGTGCCAGCAGTCGGACGGCGCGTTCCTCCTACGAGCAGTACTTC. Translated: CASSRTARSSYEQYF.

The J gene is TRBJ2-7, the V gene TRBV2, with TRBD1 matching over 10 bases. Trimming cost V 11 bases and J 0 bases; bases outside gene matches: 4. The CDR3 is made up of 13 amino acids. The germline V gene encodes CDR1 SNHLY and CDR2 FYNNEI. Here the CDR3 DNA reads TGTGCCGGACAGGGGGTTTACTCCTACGAGCAGTACTTC. Translation: CAGQGVYSYEQYF.

This clonotype was observed at least ten times. This chain links TRBV6-5 with TRBJ2-1; 11 nucleotides align to TRBD2. This CDR3 contains 11 residues. Germline loops: CDR1 MNHEY, CDR2 SVGAGI. V lost 6 bases to trimming and J lost 14 bases; unmatched junction nucleotides: 3. Here the CDR3 DNA reads TGTGCCAGCAGGCAGGGACTAGCGGAGTTCTTC. As protein: CASRQGLAEFF.

This clonotype was seen many times. The gene calls are TRBV20-1 and TRBJ2-7; tentative D call: TRBD1 (6 bases). The V and J ends lost 6 bases and 2 bases respectively, with 11 bases between them. The CDR3 contains 12 residues. CDR1 is DFQATT, CDR2 SNEGSKA, per germline (reference sequence). CDR3 coding DNA: TGCAGTGCGAATACAGGGACCTACGAGCAGTACTTC. Translation gives CSANTGTYEQYF.

The chain has TRBV2 and TRBJ1-6; 7 bases map to TRBD1. This CDR3 is 13 amino acids long. Germline V gives CDR1 SNHLY, CDR2 FYNNEI. Losses at the gene ends were 8 bases for V and 5 bases for J; bases not matched to a gene: 3. The CDR3 DNA follows: TGTGCCAGCCCGGGACAGAATAATTCACCCCTCCACTTT. Encoded protein: CASPGQNNSPLHF.

This clonotype occurred many times. The chain uses TRBV7-9 and TRBJ2-3, with TRBD2 matching 7 bases. CDR1 is SEHNR and CDR2 is FQNEAQ in the germline V gene (reference sequence). CDR3 length: 13 amino acids. V lost 1 base and J lost 5; bases outside the gene matches: 0. The CDR3 DNA reads TGTGCCAGCAGCTTAGAGCGGGGAGATACGCAGTATTTT. This sequence encodes CASSLERGDTQYF.

The chain joins TRBV19 to TRBJ2-7; perhaps D is TRBD1 or TRBD2 (5 bases each). Per the germline V gene, CDR1 is LNHDA and CDR2 is SQIVND (reference sequence). CDR3 size: 13 residues. V lost 6 bases and J lost 1, with 10 bases in between. The CDR3 DNA is TGTGCCAGTAGACGAGGGGCGTCCTACGAGCAGTACTTC. Translated, it gives CASRRGASYEQYF.

This clonotype appeared many times. The V call is TRBV12-3 or TRBV12-4, the J call TRBJ2-6; D remains unclear. CDR3 length: 12 amino acids. The ends were cut back, 4 bases at V and 2 bases at J, with 0 bases in the middle. CDR3 residues: CASSSGANVLTF. Here the CDR3 DNA reads TGTGCCAGCAGTTCTGGGGCCAACGTCCTGACTTTC.

In this sample, this clonotype turned up many times. The gene calls are TRBV7-8 and TRBJ1-4; maybe TRBD1 (6 bases). Germline V CDR1 and CDR2: SGHVS, FQNEAQ. V was clipped by 1 base and J by 5 bases, with 14 bases between them. This CDR3 is 16 amino acids long. Here the CDR3 DNA reads TGTGCCAGCAGCTTAGTATGGGGCAGGGGAAATGAAAAACTGTTTTTT. It specifies CASSLVWGRGNEKLFF.

This clonotype has at least ten counts. CDR3 protein: CSVEDGGLYTEAFF. The CDR3 nucleotides are TGCAGCGTTGAAGACGGGGGTTTGTACACTGAAGCTTTCTTT. J is TRBJ1-1 and V is TRBV29-1; the D gene is possibly TRBD1 (5 bases). CDR1 SQVTM and CDR2 ANQGSEA come from the germline V gene. The CDR3 has 14 amino acids. Trimming took off 0 bases at V and 3 bases at J, with 11 bases between the two ends.

This clonotype was picked up a small number of times. This chain connects TRBV7-8 to TRBJ2-7, with D perhaps TRBD2 (5 bases). This CDR3 region has 16 residues. CDR1 SGHVS and CDR2 FQNEAQ come from the germline V gene. Trimming left V 2 bases short and J 6 bases short, with 20 bases between. The CDR3 DNA reads TGTGCCAGCAGCTTACCACCCTGGGAGAAGGTCTGCGAGCAGTACTTC. Amino acids: CASSLPPWEKVCEQYF. The full variable domain, with the rest looked up from reference TRBV7-8 and TRBJ2-7, is GAGVSQSPRYKVAKRGQDVALRCDPISGHVSLFWYQQALGQGPEFLTYFQNEAQLDKSGLPSDRFFAERPEGSVSTLKIQRTQQEDSAVYLCASSLPPWEKVCEQYFGPGTRLTVT.

This clonotype appeared a few times. The gene calls are TRBV6-1 and TRBJ2-1; 9 positions agree with TRBD2. V lost 0 bases, J lost 0 bases, and 12 bases stayed unmatched. The V gene's germline CDR1 is MNHNS and CDR2 SASEGT. The CDR3 consists of 20 residues. CDR3 DNA: TGTGCCAGCAGTGAAGCGCGACTAGCGGCACCACTACCCTCCTACAATGAGCAGTTCTTC. This codes for CASSEARLAAPLPSYNEQFF.

The chain uses TRBV2 and TRBJ1-1; 8 nucleotides match TRBD1. The germline gives CDR1 SNHLY, CDR2 FYNNEI. V lost 6 bases to trimming and J lost 1 base; unmatched junction nucleotides: 4. This CDR3 region has 14 residues. The CDR3 here is CASRATGGNTEAFF. CDR3 nucleotide sequence: TGTGCCAGCAGGGCCACAGGGGGGAACACTGAAGCTTTCTTT.